Below, 27 T cell receptor beta chains from the same sample are listed, as sequenced in a study of blood T cell repertoires in COVID-19. Using immunoSEQ multiplex PCR, the repertoire was profiled, and TCRdb retains in-frame clones only, with some absent. The profile shows about 230,000 clones, approximately 90% of them singletons. Sequenced material: peripheral blood. The receptor set was obtained from a young man with COVID-19, enrolled during active disease.

This clone has more than one count but fewer than ten. The chain couples TRBV28 to TRBJ2-7, with 9 positions matching TRBD1. The V gene end was trimmed by 2 bases and the J gene end by 5 bases; junction bases not matched to a gene: 7. The CDR3 is made up of 15 amino acids. Germline V gene data show CDR1 as MDHEN and CDR2 as SYDVKM. DNA of the CDR3: TGTGCCAGCAGTTTACTCGGGACAGGGCCCCACGAGCAGTACTTC. Its protein product is CASSLLGTGPHEQYF.

The V call is TRBV4-2, the J call TRBJ2-7; 7 bases are a match to TRBD1. CDR3 length: 15 amino acids. V was pared by 0 bases and J by 3 bases, with 5 bases of the junction left unmatched. CDR1 and CDR2 (germline): LGHNA, YNFKEQ. CDR3 amino acids: CASSQEGQMFYEQYF. CDR3 sequence (DNA): TGTGCCAGCAGCCAAGAGGGACAGATGTTCTACGAGCAGTACTTC.

The chain has TRBV5-4 and TRBJ1-1; no clear D. The CDR3 consists of 12 residues. Trimming removed 2 bases at V and 6 bases at J, with 8 bases between. Germline V lookup: CDR1 SGHNT, CDR2 YYREEE (reference sequence). CDR3 loop: CASSFASPEAFF. The DNA of the CDR3 is TGTGCCAGCAGCTTTGCTAGCCCTGAAGCTTTCTTT.

This clone appeared a single time. This sequence joins TRBV6-5 and TRBJ1-1; D is ambiguous. The V gene's germline CDR1 is MNHEY and CDR2 SVGAGI. The CDR3 is 14 residues long. Trimming removed 6 bases at V and 0 bases at J, with 11 bases between. The CDR3 spells CASRFGVVNTEAFF. The CDR3, as DNA: TGTGCCAGCAGATTCGGGGTGGTGAACACTGAAGCTTTCTTT.

The V call is TRBV5-4, the J call TRBJ2-5; D is unresolved. V lost 7 bases and J 2 bases, leaving 12 bases between the germline ends. Per germline, CDR1 SGHNT and CDR2 YYREEE (reference sequence). This CDR3 has 13 amino acids. The CDR3 loop is CASHERTQETQYF. In nucleotides, the CDR3 is TGTGCCAGCCATGAAAGAACACAAGAGACCCAGTACTTC.

The genes are TRBV6-2 or TRBV6-3 and TRBJ1-5, with D tentatively TRBD1 (6 bases). CDR1 MNHEY and CDR2 SVGEGT come from the germline V gene. The CDR3 runs to 15 residues. V was trimmed by 4 bases and J by 3 bases, leaving 13 bases between them. The CDR3 DNA sequence: TGTGCCAGCAGTTTGAGGAACAGGGTCAATCAGCCCCAGCATTTT. Translated: CASSLRNRVNQPQHF.

This sequence joins TRBV5-1 and TRBJ2-7; 12 nucleotides align to TRBD1. V gave up 0 bases and J gave up 4 bases; unmatched junction bases: 2. The germline V gene has CDR1 SGHRS and CDR2 YFSETQ. This CDR3 has 15 residues. The CDR3 region has the DNA TGCGCCAGCAGCTTGGGGGACAGGGGGCTGTACGAGCAGTACTTC. Residues: CASSLGDRGLYEQYF.

The chain carries TRBV28 and TRBJ1-6; D gene uncertain. Germline assignment: CDR1 MDHEN and CDR2 SYDVKM. This CDR3 has 15 residues. V gave up 3 bases and J gave up 0 bases, with 6 bases separating them. CDR3 sequence: CASSFTSSYNSPLHF. The DNA for the CDR3 is TGTGCCAGCAGTTTCACTAGCTCCTATAATTCACCCCTCCACTTT.

V is TRBV5-1 and J is TRBJ2-3, with TRBD1 matching 8 bases. The CDR3 spans 17 residues. V shed 4 bases, J shed 0 bases, and the junction held 10 bases outside the gene matches. The germline gives CDR1 SGHRS, CDR2 YFSETQ. CDR3 protein: CASSLLLTGDSTDTQYF. The CDR3 bases are TGCGCCAGCAGCCTTCTCTTGACAGGGGATAGCACAGATACGCAGTATTTT.

The rearrangement links TRBV27 to TRBJ2-3, with 9 bases matching TRBD2. This CDR3 contains 16 residues. The germline V gene has CDR1 MNHEY and CDR2 SMNVEV (reference sequence). The V and J ends lost 5 bases and 3 bases, in that order; junction bases with no gene match: 9. Here the CDR3 reads CASSRRGGRGTDTQYF. The CDR3 coding sequence is TGTGCCAGCAGTCGCCGGGGCGGGAGGGGGACAGATACGCAGTATTTT.

This clone was detected only once. The chain uses TRBV6-6 and TRBJ2-7, with 10 bases matching TRBD1. Germline values: CDR1 MNHNY, CDR2 SVGAGI (reference sequence). V lost 7 bases and J lost 5; bases outside the gene matches: 11. The CDR3 spans 15 residues. CDR3 protein: CASIKPGQGINEQYF. As DNA, the CDR3 is TGTGCCAGCATTAAACCGGGACAGGGGATCAACGAGCAGTACTTC.

Details on this clone: Other DNA sequences in this specimen translate into the identical CDR3. The V call is TRBV7-3, the J call TRBJ2-2, with TRBD1 as a possible D gene (5 bases). CDR3 length: 14 amino acids. Germline lookup yields CDR1 SGHTA and CDR2 FQGTGA. Trimming left V 2 bases short and J 4 bases short, with 8 bases between. CDR3 in DNA: TGTGCCAGCAGCTTACAGGGATCCACCGGGGAGCTGTTTTTT. It codes for CASSLQGSTGELFF.

The chain combines TRBV2 with TRBJ2-7; tentative D call: TRBD2 (5 bases). V was shortened by 7 bases and J by 1 base, with 14 bases between the two germline ends. Looked up from germline, CDR1 is SNHLY and CDR2 is FYNNEI. There are 14 residues in the CDR3. CDR3 nucleotide sequence: TGTGCCAGCAAGGGAGAGAGGTCGTCCTACGAGCAGTACTTC. This gives the protein CASKGERSSYEQYF.

The chain employs TRBV19 and TRBJ1-1; D unresolved. V was pared by 3 bases and J by 0 bases, with 8 bases between. The germline V gene encodes CDR1 LNHDA and CDR2 SQIVND (reference sequence). The length of the CDR3 is 14 residues. This CDR3 reads CASSIGEMNTEAFF. In DNA form, the CDR3 reads TGTGCCAGTAGTATCGGAGAAATGAACACTGAAGCTTTCTTT.

V and J are TRBV15 and TRBJ2-7, with 8 bases matching TRBD2. The CDR3 covers 14 residues. The germline CDR1 and CDR2 sequences are LNHNV and YYDKDF (reference sequence). After removal of 5 bases from V and 1 base from J, the junction contained 4 bases not matched to a gene. This chain's CDR3 is CATSGTSGSYEQYF. In nucleotides, the CDR3 is TGTGCCACCAGCGGTACTAGCGGATCCTACGAGCAGTACTTC. The complete variable domain, with remaining parts taken from reference TRBV15 and TRBJ2-7, reads DAMVIQNPRYQVTQFGKPVTLSCSQTLNHNVMYWYQQKSSQAPKLLFHYYDKDFNNEADTPDNFQSRRPNTSFCFLDIRSPGLGDTAMYLCATSGTSGSYEQYFGPGTRLTVT.

This chain links TRBV5-6 with TRBJ2-5, with 9 nucleotides matching TRBD2. With V trimmed by 6 bases and J by 1 base, 10 bases remained unmatched. Germline V gives CDR1 SGHDT, CDR2 YYEEEE. The CDR3 length is 16 residues. The CDR3 DNA is TGTGCCAGCAACATCCCTGGCGGGGGGGCCCAAGAGACCCAGTACTTC. Its protein product is CASNIPGGGAQETQYF.

V gene TRBV5-6 combines with J gene TRBJ1-1; 7 bases are shared with TRBD1. V lost 3 bases, J lost 1 base, and 3 bases stayed unmatched. CDR1 and CDR2 (germline): SGHDT, YYEEEE. This CDR3 is built from 14 residues. The CDR3 nucleotides are TGTGCCAGCAGCTGGGACAGAACGAACACTGAAGCTTTCTTT. This codes for CASSWDRTNTEAFF.

The V call is TRBV5-6, the J call TRBJ1-4; 8 nucleotides agree with TRBD1. There are 14 residues in the CDR3. The V gene end was trimmed by 6 bases and the J gene end by 8 bases; junction bases not matched to a gene: 9. Germline CDR1 reads SGHDT; CDR2 reads YYEEEE. CDR3 nucleotides: TGTGCCAGCAACCTGGGGCAGGGGGCCGAAAAACTGTTTTTT. Protein product: CASNLGQGAEKLFF.

The chain carries TRBV4-2 and TRBJ2-6; TRBD2 aligns across 9 bases. This CDR3 comprises 17 residues. The germline V gene has CDR1 LGHNA and CDR2 YNFKEQ. Germline trimming cut 1 base from V and 0 bases from J; bases unmatched to any gene: 1. This CDR3 is CASSQGLAVSGANVLTF. The CDR3 DNA follows: TGTGCCAGCAGCCAAGGACTAGCGGTCTCTGGGGCCAACGTCCTGACTTTC.

V and J are TRBV7-2 and TRBJ1-2, with TRBD1 as a possible D gene (5 bases). The germline gives CDR1 SGHTA, CDR2 FQGNSA. There are 15 residues in the CDR3. V lost 2 bases, J lost 8 bases, and 18 bases lay in between. The CDR3 DNA sequence: TGTGCCAGCAGCTTACATGGGGGGGAATCTGCGGGCTACACCTTC. It translates to CASSLHGGESAGYTF.

The chain has TRBV4-1 and TRBJ2-7; 10 bases are shared with TRBD1. Per germline, CDR1 MGHRA and CDR2 YSYEKL. Unmatched junction bases numbered 9, after V lost 5 bases and J lost 2 bases. The CDR3 totals 16 residues. Here the CDR3 reads CASSNPGQGLTYEQYF. CDR3 nucleotide sequence: TGCGCCAGCAGCAACCCGGGACAGGGGTTGACCTACGAGCAGTACTTC.

V gene TRBV18 combines with J gene TRBJ2-7; no clear D gene. V was cut by 4 bases and J by 2 bases, with 6 bases left in between. This CDR3 has 12 amino acids. Germline loops: CDR1 KGHSH, CDR2 LQKENI. CDR3 residues: CASSQSAYEQYF. CDR3 DNA sequence: TGTGCCAGCTCACAATCCGCCTACGAGCAGTACTTC.

This clone appeared many times. The chain combines TRBV6-2 or TRBV6-3 with TRBJ2-1; 10 bases are shared with TRBD2. After removal of 6 bases from V and 3 bases from J, the junction contained 5 bases not matched to a gene. CDR1 and CDR2 from the germline V gene are MNHEY and SVGEGT. There are 15 residues in the CDR3. The CDR3 DNA reads TGTGCCAGCAGCTCCGGGACTAGCGACTACAATGAGCAGTTCTTC. Its translation is CASSSGTSDYNEQFF.

This sequence joins TRBV11-3 and TRBJ1-2, with 8 bases that match TRBD1. The J segment lost 0 bases and the V segment lost 3 bases, leaving 3 bases of the junction unmatched. Germline V gene lookup returns CDR1 SGHNT and CDR2 YENEEA. The CDR3 sequence is 15 residues long. In DNA form, the CDR3 reads TGTGCCAGCAGCTTCTTGGACAGGGCTAACTATGGCTACACCTTC. Translated: CASSFLDRANYGYTF.

This chain links TRBV27 with TRBJ2-7, with TRBD1 identical over 9 bases. This CDR3 has 17 amino acids. Germline V lookup: CDR1 MNHEY, CDR2 SMNVEV (reference sequence). V dropped 5 bases and J dropped 0; count of bases not matched to a gene: 11. CDR3 nucleotides: TGTGCCAGCAGTCCGACAGGGGGACACCCTAGCTCCTACGAGCAGTACTTC. It specifies CASSPTGGHPSSYEQYF.

The chain couples TRBV2 to TRBJ1-2; D possibly corresponds to TRBD1 (5 bases). The CDR3 runs 15 residues. Germline CDR1 and CDR2: SNHLY and FYNNEI. Trimming removed 5 bases at V and 7 bases at J, with 20 bases between. The CDR3 region is CASSLTDSSYRGYTF. The CDR3, as DNA: TGTGCCAGCAGTCTAACCGACAGTTCATATCGTGGCTACACCTTC.

The V and J genes are TRBV19 and TRBJ1-2; D remains ambiguous. Trimming took 0 bases from V and 6 from J, leaving 14 bases between them. Germline V lookup: CDR1 LNHDA, CDR2 SQIVND (reference sequence). CDR3 length equals 15 residues. The CDR3 DNA is TGTGCCAGTAGTATAGACCACTATGTAGTGAATGGCTACACCTTC. Protein product: CASSIDHYVVNGYTF.